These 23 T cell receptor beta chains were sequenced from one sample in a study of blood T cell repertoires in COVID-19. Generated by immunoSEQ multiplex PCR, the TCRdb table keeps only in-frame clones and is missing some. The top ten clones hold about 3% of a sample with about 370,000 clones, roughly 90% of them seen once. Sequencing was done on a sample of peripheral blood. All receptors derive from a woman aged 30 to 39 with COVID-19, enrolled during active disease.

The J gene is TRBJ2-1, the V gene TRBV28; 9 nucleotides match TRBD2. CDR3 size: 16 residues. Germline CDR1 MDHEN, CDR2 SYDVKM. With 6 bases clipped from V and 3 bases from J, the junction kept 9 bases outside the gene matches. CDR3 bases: TGTGCCAGCAGGGGGGGGACTAGCCGCATCTACAATGAGCAGTTCTTC. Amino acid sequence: CASRGGTSRIYNEQFF.

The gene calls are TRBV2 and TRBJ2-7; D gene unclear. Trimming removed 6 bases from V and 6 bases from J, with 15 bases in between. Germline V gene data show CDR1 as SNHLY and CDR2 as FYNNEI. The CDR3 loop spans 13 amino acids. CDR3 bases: TGTGCCAGCAGGGTCGCTGGCCCCTCCGAGCAGTACGTC. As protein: CASRVAGPSEQYV.

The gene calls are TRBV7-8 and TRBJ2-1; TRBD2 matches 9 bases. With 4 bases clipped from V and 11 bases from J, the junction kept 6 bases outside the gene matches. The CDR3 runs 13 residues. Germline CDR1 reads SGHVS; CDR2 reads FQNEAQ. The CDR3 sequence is CASSSVLAGKQFF. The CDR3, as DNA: TGTGCCAGCAGCTCCGTGCTAGCGGGGAAGCAGTTCTTC.

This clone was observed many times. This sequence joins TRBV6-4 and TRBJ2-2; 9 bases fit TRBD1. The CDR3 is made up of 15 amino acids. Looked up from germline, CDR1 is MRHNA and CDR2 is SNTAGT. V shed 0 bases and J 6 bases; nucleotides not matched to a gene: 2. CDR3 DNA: TGTGCCAGCAGTGACTCGAGGACAGGGGCCGGGGAGCTGTTTTTT. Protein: CASSDSRTGAGELFF.

This CDR3 is CASSQGNNEQFF. The CDR3 nucleotides read TGCGCCAGCAGTCAGGGGAACAATGAGCAGTTCTTC. This chain links TRBV10-2 with TRBJ2-1; D possibly corresponds to TRBD1 (6 bases). The germline V gene has CDR1 WSHSY and CDR2 SAAADI. This CDR3 region has 12 residues. Trimming removed 5 bases from V and 5 bases from J, with 7 bases in between.

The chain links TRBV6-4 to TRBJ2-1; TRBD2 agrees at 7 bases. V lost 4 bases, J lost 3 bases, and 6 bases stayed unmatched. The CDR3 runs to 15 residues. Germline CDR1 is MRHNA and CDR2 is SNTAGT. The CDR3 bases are TGTGCCAGCAGTGCGGTGGCTAGCGGCTACAATGAGCAGTTCTTC. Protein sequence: CASSAVASGYNEQFF.

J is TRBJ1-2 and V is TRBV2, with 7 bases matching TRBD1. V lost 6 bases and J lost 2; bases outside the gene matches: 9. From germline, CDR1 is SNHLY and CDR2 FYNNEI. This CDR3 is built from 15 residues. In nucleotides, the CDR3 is TGTGCCAGCAGGGGGGGTCAACAGGGGAACTATGGCTACACCTTC. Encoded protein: CASRGGQQGNYGYTF.

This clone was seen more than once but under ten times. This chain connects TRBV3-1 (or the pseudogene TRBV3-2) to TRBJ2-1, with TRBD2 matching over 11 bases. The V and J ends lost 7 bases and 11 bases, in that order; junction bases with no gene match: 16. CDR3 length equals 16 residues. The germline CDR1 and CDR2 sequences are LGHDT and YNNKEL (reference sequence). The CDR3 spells CASILSLAGGPEKQFF. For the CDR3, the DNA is TGTGCCAGCATTTTGTCTCTAGCGGGAGGACCGGAGAAGCAGTTCTTC.

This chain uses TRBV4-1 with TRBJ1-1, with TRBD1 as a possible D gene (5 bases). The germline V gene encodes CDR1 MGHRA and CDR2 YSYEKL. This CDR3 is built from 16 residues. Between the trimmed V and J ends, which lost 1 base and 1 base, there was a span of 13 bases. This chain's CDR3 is CASSQGGDWGNTEAFF. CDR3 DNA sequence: TGCGCCAGCAGCCAAGGAGGGGACTGGGGGAACACTGAAGCTTTCTTT.

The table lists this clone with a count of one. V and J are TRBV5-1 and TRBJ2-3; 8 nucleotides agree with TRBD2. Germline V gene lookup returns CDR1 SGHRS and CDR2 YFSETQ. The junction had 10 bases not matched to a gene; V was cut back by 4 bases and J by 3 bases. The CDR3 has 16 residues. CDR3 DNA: TGCGCCAGCAGCCCCTCAGTTACTAGCGGTACAGATACGCAGTATTTT. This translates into CASSPSVTSGTDTQYF. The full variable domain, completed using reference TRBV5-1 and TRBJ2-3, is KAGVTQTPRYLIKTRGQQVTLSCSPISGHRSVSWYQQTPGQGLQFLFEYFSETQRNKGNFPGRFSGRQFSNSRSEMNVSTLELGDSALYLCASSPSVTSGTDTQYFGPGTRLTVL.

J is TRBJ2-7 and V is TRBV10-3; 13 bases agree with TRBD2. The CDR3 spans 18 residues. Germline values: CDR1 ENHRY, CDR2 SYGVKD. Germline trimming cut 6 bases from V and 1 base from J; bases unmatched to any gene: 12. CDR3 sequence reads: CAIRSTGTSGTISYEQYV. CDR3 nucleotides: TGTGCCATCAGGTCCACCGGGACTAGCGGGACTATTTCCTACGAGCAGTACGTC.

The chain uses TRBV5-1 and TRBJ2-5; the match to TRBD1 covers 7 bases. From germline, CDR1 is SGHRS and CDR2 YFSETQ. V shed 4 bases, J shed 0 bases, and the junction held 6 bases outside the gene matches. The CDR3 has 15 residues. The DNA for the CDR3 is TGCGCCAGCAGCACAGGGGCCCCGTACCAAGAGACCCAGTACTTC. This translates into CASSTGAPYQETQYF.

CDR3: CASRPDRAPNYGYTF. Here the CDR3 DNA reads TGTGCCAGCAGACCCGACAGGGCCCCTAACTATGGCTACACCTTC. The chain joins TRBV2 to TRBJ1-2; 7 nucleotides align to TRBD1. Germline V CDR1 and CDR2: SNHLY, FYNNEI. V shed 6 bases and J 0 bases; nucleotides not matched to a gene: 7. The CDR3 contains 15 residues.

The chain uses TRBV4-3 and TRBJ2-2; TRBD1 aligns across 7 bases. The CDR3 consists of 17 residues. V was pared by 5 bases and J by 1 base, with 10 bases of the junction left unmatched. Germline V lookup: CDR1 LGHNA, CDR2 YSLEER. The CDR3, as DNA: TGCGCCAGCAGCGAATACGAGGGGGCTCTGAACACCGGGGAGCTGTTTTTT. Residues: CASSEYEGALNTGELFF.

The CDR3 reads CASSPGLGQFF. Here the CDR3 DNA reads TGCGCCAGCAGCCCCGGACTAGGGCAGTTCTTC. The V call is TRBV5-1, the J call TRBJ2-1; 7 bases fit TRBD2. Germline CDR1 reads SGHRS; CDR2 reads YFSETQ. CDR3 length: 11 amino acids. Unmatched junction bases numbered 4, after V lost 4 bases and J lost 12 bases.

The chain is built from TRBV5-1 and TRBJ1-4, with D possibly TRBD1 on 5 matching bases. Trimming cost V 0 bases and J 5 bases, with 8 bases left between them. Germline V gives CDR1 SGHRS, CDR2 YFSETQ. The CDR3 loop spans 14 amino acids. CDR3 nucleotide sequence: TGCGCCAGCAGCTTGGAACCAGGGAATGAAAAACTGTTTTTT. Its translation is CASSLEPGNEKLFF.

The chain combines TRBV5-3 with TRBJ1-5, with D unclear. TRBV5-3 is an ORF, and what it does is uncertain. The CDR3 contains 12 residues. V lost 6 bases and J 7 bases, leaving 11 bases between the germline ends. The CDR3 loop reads CARTRGRQPQHF. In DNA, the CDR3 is TGTGCCAGAACCCGAGGGAGACAGCCCCAGCATTTT.

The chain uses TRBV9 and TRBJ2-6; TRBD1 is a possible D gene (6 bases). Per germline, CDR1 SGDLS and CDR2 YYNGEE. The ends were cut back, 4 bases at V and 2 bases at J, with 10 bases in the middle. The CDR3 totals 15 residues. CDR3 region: CASSPRTAGANVLTF. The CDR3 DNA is TGTGCCAGCAGCCCACGGACAGCTGGGGCCAACGTCCTGACTTTC.

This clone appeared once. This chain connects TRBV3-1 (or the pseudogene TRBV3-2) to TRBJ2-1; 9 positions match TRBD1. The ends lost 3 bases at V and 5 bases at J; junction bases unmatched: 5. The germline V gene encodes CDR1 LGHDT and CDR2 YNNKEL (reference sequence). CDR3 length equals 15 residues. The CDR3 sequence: CASSHTGTGHNEQFF. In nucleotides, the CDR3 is TGTGCCAGCAGCCACACCGGGACAGGGCACAATGAGCAGTTCTTC.

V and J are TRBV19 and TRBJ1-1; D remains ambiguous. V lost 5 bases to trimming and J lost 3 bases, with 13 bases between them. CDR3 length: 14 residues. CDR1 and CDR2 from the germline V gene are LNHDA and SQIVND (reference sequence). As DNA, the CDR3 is TGTGCCAGTAGTCCCCGGCGGGGTCACACTGAAGCTTTCTTT. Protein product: CASSPRRGHTEAFF.

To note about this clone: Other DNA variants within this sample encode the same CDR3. The CDR3 is CASSQGGEQYV. The DNA of the CDR3 is TGTGCCAGCAGTCAAGGGGGCGAGCAGTACGTC. This sequence joins TRBV6-2 or TRBV6-3 and TRBJ2-7; D is perhaps TRBD1 (6 bases). The germline V gene encodes CDR1 MNHEY and CDR2 SVGEGT. The CDR3 spans 11 residues. The V gene lost 5 bases and the J gene lost 6 bases, with 8 bases spanning the gap.

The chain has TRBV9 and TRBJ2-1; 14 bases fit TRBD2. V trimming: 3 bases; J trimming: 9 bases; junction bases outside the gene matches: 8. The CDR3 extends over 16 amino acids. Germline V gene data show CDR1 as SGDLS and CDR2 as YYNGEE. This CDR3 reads CASSEGLAGVETEQFF. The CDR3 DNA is TGTGCCAGCAGCGAGGGACTAGCGGGAGTGGAGACTGAGCAGTTCTTC.

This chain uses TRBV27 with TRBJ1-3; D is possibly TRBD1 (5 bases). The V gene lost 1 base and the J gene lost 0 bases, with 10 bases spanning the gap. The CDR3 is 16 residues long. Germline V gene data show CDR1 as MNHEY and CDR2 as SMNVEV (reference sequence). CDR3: CASSLLGGVSGNTIYF. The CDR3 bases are TGTGCCAGCAGTTTATTGGGGGGAGTCTCTGGAAACACCATATATTTT.